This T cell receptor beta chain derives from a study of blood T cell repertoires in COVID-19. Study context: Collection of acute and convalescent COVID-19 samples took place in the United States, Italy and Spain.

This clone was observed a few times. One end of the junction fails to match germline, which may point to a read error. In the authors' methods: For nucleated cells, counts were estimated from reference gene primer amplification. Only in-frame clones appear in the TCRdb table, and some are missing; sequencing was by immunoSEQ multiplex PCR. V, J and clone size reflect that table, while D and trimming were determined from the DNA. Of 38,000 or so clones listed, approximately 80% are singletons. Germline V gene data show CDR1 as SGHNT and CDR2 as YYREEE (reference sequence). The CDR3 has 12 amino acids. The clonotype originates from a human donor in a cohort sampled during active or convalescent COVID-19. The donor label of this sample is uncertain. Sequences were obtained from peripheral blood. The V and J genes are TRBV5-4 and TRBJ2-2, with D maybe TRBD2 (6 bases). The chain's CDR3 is CASSPGSGGLFF. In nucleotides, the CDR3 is TGTGCCAGCAGTCCGGGGTCCGGGGGGCTGTTTTTT.